This T cell receptor beta chain was obtained from a study of a mutant IDH1 vaccine in newly diagnosed glioma. Study-level findings and limits: Immune responses induced by vaccination arose in around 93% of the patients.

There are 16 residues in the CDR3. In regard to this clone: Its antigen is as yet unknown.

Clones were read by immunoSEQ multiplex PCR, and TCRdb kept only the in-frame ones, dropping some. Among about 32,000 clones listed, about four fifths were seen once. Documented time point: week 35, safety follow-up. Topical imiquimod was applied with each vaccine dose, which held 300 ug of mutant IDH1 20-mer peptide. Those who donated had recent WHO grade 3 or 4 IDH1-mutant, ATRX-lost astrocytomas. The chain recombines TRBV21-1 with TRBJ2-3; the table's D call TRBD1 went unverified against the DNA. TRBV21-1 is tagged as a pseudogene. The sequence was collected from a woman between 18 and 29 years old with glioma. Sequenced material: PBMCs, taken from a glioma patient whose treatment included an IDH1 peptide vaccine. As DNA, the CDR3 is TGTGCCAGCAGCAACCCTTGCAGGGGGCAAGGAGATACGCAGTATTTT. Residues: CASSNPCRGQGDTQYF.